Shown below are 30 T cell receptor beta chains from a single sample sequenced in a study of shared clonotypes between healthy human individuals. TCRdb's table, derived via immunoSEQ multiplex PCR, lists solely in-frame clones and lacks some. Here the sample spans roughly 1,100,000 clones, around 76% being singletons. Sequences were obtained from memory CD4+ T cells sorted from blood. Regarding subset: CD45RA-negative fraction. The source of these receptors is a man younger than 35 in good health.

The gene calls are TRBV18 and TRBJ2-7, with 7 bases fitting TRBD1. V lost 0 bases, J lost 1 base, and 3 bases stayed unmatched. This CDR3 region has 15 residues. Germline V gene lookup returns CDR1 KGHSH and CDR2 LQKENI. CDR3 nucleotides: TGTGCCAGCTCACCACCAGGGGGCTTTTCCTACGAGCAGTACTTC. Its translation is CASSPPGGFSYEQYF. Looking up the rest from reference TRBV18 and TRBJ2-7 gives the full variable domain: NAGVMQNPRHLVRRRGQEARLRCSPMKGHSHVYWYRQLPEEGLKFMVYLQKENIIDESGMPKERFSAEFPKEGPSILRIQQVVRGDSAAYFCASSPPGGFSYEQYFGPGTRLTVT.

This sequence joins TRBV7-2 and TRBJ1-1; D is possibly TRBD1 (5 bases). Trimming shortened V by 3 bases and J by 6 bases, and 17 bases separated the two germline ends. CDR1 SGHTA and CDR2 FQGNSA come from the germline V gene. The CDR3 consists of 15 residues. The CDR3 DNA reads TGTGCCAGCAGCTTGTCCAGGGTTTCTTTGTCTGAAGCTTTCTTT. This sequence encodes CASSLSRVSLSEAFF.

CDR3 residues: CASSQDRLAGGHEQFF. CDR3 nucleotides: TGCGCCAGCAGCCAAGATCGCCTAGCGGGGGGACATGAGCAGTTCTTC. The chain recombines TRBV4-1 with TRBJ2-1, with 11 bases that match TRBD2. J lost 8 bases, V lost 0 bases, and 6 bases had no gene match. The CDR3 consists of 16 residues. Germline V gene lookup returns CDR1 MGHRA and CDR2 YSYEKL.

This sequence joins TRBV11-2 and TRBJ1-4, with 8 bases matching TRBD1. This CDR3 contains 15 residues. J lost 3 bases, V lost 5 bases, and 5 bases had no gene match. The germline CDR1 and CDR2 sequences are SGHAT and FQNNGV. CDR3 nucleotide sequence: TGTGCCAGCAGCGTCCGACAGGGGCCTAATGAAAAACTGTTTTTT. This codes for CASSVRQGPNEKLFF.

This clone came up once. V and J are TRBV4-3 and TRBJ1-2; D not resolved. Trimming took off 3 bases at V and 2 bases at J, with 10 bases between the two ends. Germline loops: CDR1 LGHNA, CDR2 YSLEER. The CDR3 runs to 14 residues. The CDR3 coding sequence is TGCGCCAGCAGCCATCTGGGGTCAAACTATGGCTACACCTTC. Its protein product is CASSHLGSNYGYTF.

This clone was found a few times. The rearrangement uses TRBV2 and TRBJ1-6, with TRBD1 as a possible D gene (6 bases). The CDR3 spans 12 residues. The germline gives CDR1 SNHLY, CDR2 FYNNEI. Trimming shortened V by 4 bases and J by 13 bases, and 11 bases separated the two germline ends. CDR3: CASSVLQGPLHF. The CDR3 region has the DNA TGTGCCAGCAGTGTCCTACAGGGCCCCCTCCACTTT.

Notes on this clone: At one of its ends the junction is not consistent with the germline gene, which may arise from a read error. The genes are TRBV7-7 and TRBJ2-5; D not certain. There are 11 residues in the CDR3. The V gene's germline CDR1 is SSHAT and CDR2 FNYEAQ (reference sequence). The CDR3, as DNA: TGTGCTAGCAGCCCAGGAGAGACCCAGTACTTC. It encodes CASSPGETQYF.

This clone showed up just a few times. The chain is built from TRBV28 and TRBJ2-1; 11 bases match TRBD2. J gave up 4 bases and V 5 bases, and 7 bases lay outside the gene matches. The V gene's germline CDR1 is MDHEN and CDR2 SYDVKM. The CDR3 is 16 residues long. The CDR3 DNA reads as TGTGCCAGCAGTCCCACCGGGACTAGCGGTTACAATGAGCAGTTCTTC. Its translation is CASSPTGTSGYNEQFF.

The gene calls are TRBV23-1 and TRBJ2-7; D gene uncertain. TRBV23-1 is known as an ORF, though its function is uncertain. Trimming took off 8 bases at V and 7 bases at J, with 9 bases between the two ends. This CDR3 is 10 amino acids long. The CDR3: CASGEEEQYF. CDR3 coding DNA: TGCGCCAGCGGAGAGGAAGAGCAGTACTTC.

This clone showed up just a few times. This rearrangement joins TRBV29-1 to TRBJ1-6; 7 bases match TRBD1. With V trimmed by 7 bases and J by 7 bases, 4 bases remained unmatched. The length of the CDR3 is 12 residues. Germline lookup yields CDR1 SQVTM and CDR2 ANQGSEA. CDR3 residues: CSAGTANSPLHF. The CDR3 coding sequence is TGCAGCGCCGGGACAGCCAATTCACCCCTCCACTTT.

Regarding this clone: This same CDR3 is encoded by further DNA sequences in the sample. The V gene is TRBV5-6, the J gene TRBJ2-4, with 8 bases fitting TRBD1. Looked up from germline, CDR1 is SGHDT and CDR2 is YYEEEE. CDR3 length equals 13 residues. The ends lost 5 bases at V and 10 bases at J; junction bases unmatched: 8. This CDR3 is CASSSRTGRIQYF. As DNA, the CDR3 is TGTGCCAGCAGTTCAAGGACAGGGAGAATTCAGTACTTC.

This clone was counted many times. The V call is TRBV5-6, the J call TRBJ2-5, with TRBD1 matching over 8 bases. Trimming removed 6 bases from V and 3 bases from J; junction bases left unmatched: 4. CDR1 and CDR2 from the germline V gene are SGHDT and YYEEEE. The CDR3 has 13 residues. The CDR3 region is CASKRGQEETQYF. The DNA for the CDR3 is TGTGCCAGCAAACGGGGACAGGAAGAGACCCAGTACTTC.

The chain carries TRBV2 and TRBJ2-7, with D perhaps matching TRBD1 (6 bases). The V end lost 5 bases, the J end lost 4 bases, and 12 bases lay between the germline ends. Germline V gene sequence: CDR1 SNHLY, CDR2 FYNNEI. This CDR3 has 13 residues. The CDR3 DNA reads as TGTGCCAGCAGTCCGCAGGGGATTTACGAGCAGTACTTC. Amino acid sequence: CASSPQGIYEQYF.

This chain joins TRBV25-1 and TRBJ1-1; 7 bases align to TRBD1. With 3 bases clipped from V and 0 bases from J, the junction kept 7 bases outside the gene matches. The CDR3 loop spans 16 amino acids. CDR1 MGHDK and CDR2 SYGVNS come from the germline V gene. In DNA, the CDR3 is TGTGCCAGCAGTGACCTCCGGGACAGAGTGAACACTGAAGCTTTCTTT. It yields the protein CASSDLRDRVNTEAFF.

This clone was detected only once. The chain joins TRBV29-1 to TRBJ2-3; D not resolved. Trimming removed 8 bases at V and 4 bases at J, with 13 bases between. This CDR3 is built from 12 residues. Germline CDR1 reads SQVTM; CDR2 reads ANQGSEA. The CDR3 reads CSSTLPPDTQYF. The CDR3 DNA reads as TGCAGCTCGACACTCCCGCCAGATACGCAGTATTTT.

The chain joins TRBV6-1 to TRBJ1-5; D remains unclear. Germline CDR1 MNHNS, CDR2 SASEGT. Trimming took off 5 bases at V and 0 bases at J, with 8 bases between the two ends. There are 14 residues in the CDR3. The DNA for the CDR3 is TGTGCCAGCAGTATGGTGTATAGCAATCAGCCCCAGCATTTT. Translating it yields CASSMVYSNQPQHF.

The rearrangement links TRBV5-1 to TRBJ2-7; D might be TRBD2 (5 bases). Germline V gene data show CDR1 as SGHRS and CDR2 as YFSETQ. The CDR3 is made up of 14 amino acids. The V gene lost 4 bases and the J gene lost 5 bases, with 16 bases spanning the gap. The chain's CDR3 is CASSPSAGTNEQYF. The DNA for the CDR3 is TGCGCCAGCAGCCCGTCGGCGGGCACGAACGAGCAGTACTTC.

In the case of this clone: The same CDR3 arises from other DNA sequences in this sample as well. The rearrangement links TRBV18 to TRBJ2-5; unclear D gene. There are 11 residues in the CDR3. The ends were cut back, 6 bases at V and 1 base at J, with 3 bases in the middle. Looked up from germline, CDR1 is KGHSH and CDR2 is LQKENI. The CDR3 loop reads CASSSQETQYF. The CDR3 DNA reads TGTGCCAGCTCGTCCCAAGAGACCCAGTACTTC.

This clone has only a few counts. This chain connects TRBV5-1 to TRBJ1-3; TRBD1 matches at 8 bases. Germline V gene sequence: CDR1 SGHRS, CDR2 YFSETQ. The junction had 4 bases not matched to a gene; V was cut back by 6 bases and J by 2 bases. The CDR3 is made up of 14 amino acids. This CDR3 reads CASKKQGAGNTIYF. The CDR3 coding sequence is TGCGCCAGCAAAAAACAGGGGGCTGGAAACACCATATATTTT.

In this sample, this clone turned up once. The V call is TRBV10-3, the J call TRBJ2-1; 9 bases align to TRBD1. V gave up 3 bases and J gave up 5 bases; unmatched junction bases: 11. The CDR3 has 17 residues. From germline, CDR1 is ENHRY and CDR2 SYGVKD. CDR3 bases: TGTGCCATCAGTGAACTTACCGGGACAGGGATCAACAATGAGCAGTTCTTC. Protein sequence: CAISELTGTGINNEQFF.

This chain uses TRBV9 with TRBJ2-7, with 7 bases fitting TRBD2. This CDR3 spans 17 amino acids. Germline loops: CDR1 SGDLS, CDR2 YYNGEE. Trimming took 3 bases from V and 3 from J; bases not matched to a gene: 15. In DNA, the CDR3 is TGTGCCAGCAGCGGGCCCGCGCATTTTGCGGGAGACTACGAGCAGTACTTC. This gives the protein CASSGPAHFAGDYEQYF.

This chain uses TRBV5-4 with TRBJ2-1, with 8 bases lining up with TRBD1. Germline V lookup: CDR1 SGHNT, CDR2 YYREEE (reference sequence). With V trimmed by 4 bases and J by 9 bases, 12 bases remained unmatched. The CDR3 runs to 15 residues. CDR3 bases: TGTGCCAGCAGCCCCCGACAGGGGATTACGGGTGAGCAGTTCTTC. This encodes CASSPRQGITGEQFF.

V usage is TRBV30 and J usage is TRBJ2-7; D might be TRBD1 or TRBD2, each matching 6 bases. Germline V gene sequence: CDR1 GTSNPN, CDR2 SVGIG (reference sequence). The CDR3 has 13 amino acids. With 4 bases removed from V and 4 bases from J, the gap between germline ends came to 14 bases. CDR3 nucleotides: TGTGCCTGGACTCCAAAGGGGGGTTACGAGCAGTACTTC. Translated: CAWTPKGGYEQYF.

The chain couples TRBV7-9 to TRBJ1-2; D is ambiguous. CDR3 length: 14 residues. V was pared by 8 bases and J by 4 bases, with 17 bases between. Per germline, CDR1 SEHNR and CDR2 FQNEAQ (reference sequence). As DNA, the CDR3 is TGTGCCAGCCGCCCCAATTCAGGCTTCTATGGCTACACCTTC. This gives the protein CASRPNSGFYGYTF.

Many counts were recorded for this clone. Other DNA sequences of this sample code for an identical CDR3. The chain combines TRBV2 with TRBJ1-2; D ambiguous. The V end was cut by 4 bases, the J end by 5 bases, with 14 bases between. This CDR3 has 14 residues. Germline-derived CDR1 and CDR2 are SNHLY and FYNNEI. CDR3 loop: CASSVGSSFYGYTF. The CDR3 DNA reads TGTGCCAGCAGTGTAGGGTCGTCTTTTTATGGCTACACCTTC.

V usage is TRBV7-2 and J usage is TRBJ2-1, with D uncertain. In germline, CDR1 is SGHTA, CDR2 FQGNSA. This CDR3 is built from 16 residues. V was clipped by 0 bases and J by 0 bases, with 9 bases between them. The CDR3 is CASSLAFSSSYNEQFF. The CDR3 DNA reads as TGTGCCAGCAGCTTAGCATTCAGTTCCTCCTACAATGAGCAGTTCTTC.

V and J are TRBV28 and TRBJ2-7; D unresolved. The germline CDR1 and CDR2 sequences are MDHEN and SYDVKM. The CDR3 extends over 12 amino acids. V lost 7 bases and J 3 bases, leaving 10 bases between the germline ends. CDR3 sequence reads: CASNTIGYEQYF. CDR3 in DNA: TGTGCCAGCAATACGATCGGCTACGAGCAGTACTTC.

The V call is TRBV30, the J call TRBJ1-2, with TRBD1 matching over 7 bases. There are 15 residues in the CDR3. J lost 2 bases, V lost 2 bases, and 8 bases had no gene match. Germline V gene sequence: CDR1 GTSNPN, CDR2 SVGIG (reference sequence). Here the CDR3 reads CAWSSRQGTNYGYTF. The CDR3 DNA reads as TGTGCCTGGAGTTCCCGACAGGGTACGAACTATGGCTACACCTTC. Full variable domain (remainder filled in from reference TRBV30 and TRBJ1-2): SQTIHQWPATLVQPVGSPLSLECTVEGTSNPNLYWYRQAAGRGLQLLFYSVGIGQISSEVPQNLSASRPQDRQFILSSKKLLLSDSGFYLCAWSSRQGTNYGYTFGSGTRLTVV.

This clone was found a few times. The chain links TRBV30 to TRBJ2-5; D is unresolved. CDR1 is GTSNPN and CDR2 is SVGIG in the germline V gene (reference sequence). Between the trimmed V and J ends, which lost 0 bases and 2 bases, there was a span of 13 bases. The length of the CDR3 is 15 residues. The CDR3 spells CAWSVLRTPQETQYF. The CDR3 region has the DNA TGTGCCTGGAGTGTACTCAGAACTCCTCAAGAGACCCAGTACTTC.

The chain joins TRBV5-6 to TRBJ2-1; weak D call: TRBD2 (5 bases). Germline V lookup: CDR1 SGHDT, CDR2 YYEEEE. Between the trimmed V and J ends, which lost 1 base and 0 bases, there was a span of 8 bases. The CDR3 loop spans 15 amino acids. The CDR3 protein is CASSLWRSSYNEQFF. CDR3 DNA: TGTGCCAGCAGCTTGTGGAGGAGCTCCTACAATGAGCAGTTCTTC.